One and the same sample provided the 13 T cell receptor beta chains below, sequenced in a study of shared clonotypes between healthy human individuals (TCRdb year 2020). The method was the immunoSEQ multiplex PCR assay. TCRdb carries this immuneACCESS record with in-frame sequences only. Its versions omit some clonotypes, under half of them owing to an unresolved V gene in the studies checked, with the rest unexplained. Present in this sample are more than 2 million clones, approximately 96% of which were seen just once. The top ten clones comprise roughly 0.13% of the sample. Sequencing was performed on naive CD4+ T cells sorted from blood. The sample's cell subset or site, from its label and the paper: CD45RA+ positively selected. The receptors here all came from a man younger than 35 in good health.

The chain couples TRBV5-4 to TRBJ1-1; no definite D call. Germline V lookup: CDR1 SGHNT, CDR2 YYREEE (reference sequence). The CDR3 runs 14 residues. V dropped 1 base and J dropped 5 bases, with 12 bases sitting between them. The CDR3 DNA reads TGTGCCAGCAGCTTGTACAGTGAAGGTACTGAAGCTTTCTTT. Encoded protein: CASSLYSEGTEAFF.

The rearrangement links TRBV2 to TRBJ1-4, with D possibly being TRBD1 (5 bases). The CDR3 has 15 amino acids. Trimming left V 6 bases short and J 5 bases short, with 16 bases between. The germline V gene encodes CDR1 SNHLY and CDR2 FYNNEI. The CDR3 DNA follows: TGTGCCAGCAGATTGTCCGGGACTGAGAATGAAAAACTGTTTTTT. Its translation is CASRLSGTENEKLFF.

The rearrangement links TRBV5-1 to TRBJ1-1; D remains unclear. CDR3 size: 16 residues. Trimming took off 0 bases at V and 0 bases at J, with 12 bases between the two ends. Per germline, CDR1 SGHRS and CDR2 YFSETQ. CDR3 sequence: CASSLEWVGMNTEAFF. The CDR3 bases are TGCGCCAGCAGCTTGGAATGGGTGGGCATGAACACTGAAGCTTTCTTT.

The CDR3 is CASRTRGVEQYF. The CDR3 DNA reads as TGTGCCAGCAGAACTAGGGGTGTCGAGCAGTACTTC. This rearrangement joins TRBV28 to TRBJ2-7, with D perhaps being TRBD1 or TRBD2 (5 bases each). CDR3 size: 12 residues. Trimming stripped 6 bases from V and 6 bases from J, with 12 bases between. Germline CDR1 and CDR2: MDHEN and SYDVKM. Full variable domain (rest looked up from reference TRBV28 and TRBJ2-7): DVKVTQSSRYLVKRTGEKVFLECVQDMDHENMFWYRQDPGLGLRLIYFSYDVKMKEKGDIPEGYSVSREKKERFSLILESASTNQTSMYLCASRTRGVEQYFGPGTRLTVT.

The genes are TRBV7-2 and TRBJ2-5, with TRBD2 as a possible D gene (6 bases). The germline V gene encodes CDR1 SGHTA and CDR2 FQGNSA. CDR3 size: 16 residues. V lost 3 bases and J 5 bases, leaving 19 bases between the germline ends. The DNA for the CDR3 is TGTGCCAGCAGCTTTGACGGGGGTCCCCTTCGGGAGACCCAGTACTTC. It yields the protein CASSFDGGPLRETQYF. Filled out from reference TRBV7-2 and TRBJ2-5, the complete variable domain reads GAGVSQSPSNKVTEKGKDVELRCDPISGHTALYWYRQSLGQGLEFLIYFQGNSAPDKSGLPSDRFSAERTGGSVSTLTIQRTQQEDSAVYLCASSFDGGPLRETQYFGPGTRLLVL.

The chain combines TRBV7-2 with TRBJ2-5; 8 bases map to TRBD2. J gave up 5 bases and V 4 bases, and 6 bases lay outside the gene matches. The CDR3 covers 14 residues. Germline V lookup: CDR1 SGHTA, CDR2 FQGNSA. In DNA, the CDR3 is TGTGCCAGCAGCTCCCCCCCGGGAGGGGAGACCCAGTACTTC. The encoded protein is CASSSPPGGETQYF.

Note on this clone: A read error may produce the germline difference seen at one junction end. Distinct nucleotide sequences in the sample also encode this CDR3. The CDR3 DNA reads as TGTGCCAGCAGTTTAGAGGGAGGGACTGAAGCTTTCTTT. Its translation: CASSLEGGTEAFF. The chain uses TRBV7-9 and TRBJ1-1; D gene uncertain. Germline V gene sequence: CDR1 SEHNR, CDR2 FQNEAQ (reference sequence). This CDR3 contains 13 residues.

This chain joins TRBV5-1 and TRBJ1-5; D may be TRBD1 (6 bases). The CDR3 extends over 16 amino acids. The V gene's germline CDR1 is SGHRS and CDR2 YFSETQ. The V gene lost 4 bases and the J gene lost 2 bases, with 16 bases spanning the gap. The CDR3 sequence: CASSLGARVGNQPQHF. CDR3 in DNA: TGCGCCAGCAGCCTGGGGGCCCGGGTTGGCAATCAGCCCCAGCATTTT.

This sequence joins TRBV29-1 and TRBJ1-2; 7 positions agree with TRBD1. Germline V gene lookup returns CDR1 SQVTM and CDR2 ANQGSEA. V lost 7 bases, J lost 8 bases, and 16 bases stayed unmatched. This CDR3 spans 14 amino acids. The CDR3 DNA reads TGCAGCGGCGGAGAAGGGGCAGGGGGTGGAGGCTACACCTTC. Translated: CSGGEGAGGGGYTF.

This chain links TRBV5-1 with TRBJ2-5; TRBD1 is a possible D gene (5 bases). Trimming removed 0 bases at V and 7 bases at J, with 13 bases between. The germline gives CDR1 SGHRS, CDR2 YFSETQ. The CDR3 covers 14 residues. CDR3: CASSLERGRGTQYF. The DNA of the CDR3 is TGCGCCAGCAGCTTGGAAAGGGGCCGCGGGACCCAGTACTTC.

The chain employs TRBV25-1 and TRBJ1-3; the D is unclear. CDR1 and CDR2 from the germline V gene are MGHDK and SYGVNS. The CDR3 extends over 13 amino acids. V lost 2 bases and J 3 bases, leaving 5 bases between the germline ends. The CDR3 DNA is TGTGCCAGCAGTGAAGGGTTTGGAAACACCATATATTTT. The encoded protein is CASSEGFGNTIYF.

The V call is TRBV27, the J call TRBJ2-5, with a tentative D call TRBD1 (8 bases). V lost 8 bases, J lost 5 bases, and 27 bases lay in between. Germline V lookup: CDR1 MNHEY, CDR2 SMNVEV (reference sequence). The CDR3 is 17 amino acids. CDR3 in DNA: TGTGCCAGCTTTCTGGGTGAAGCGACAGGGGAGGGCGAGACCCAGTACTTC. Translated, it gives CASFLGEATGEGETQYF.

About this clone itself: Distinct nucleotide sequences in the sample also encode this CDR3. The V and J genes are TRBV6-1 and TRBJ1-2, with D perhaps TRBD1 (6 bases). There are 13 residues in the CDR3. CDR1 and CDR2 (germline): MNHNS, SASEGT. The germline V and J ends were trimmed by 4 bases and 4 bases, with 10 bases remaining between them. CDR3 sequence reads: CASSAEGVYGYTF. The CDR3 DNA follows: TGTGCCAGCAGTGCCGAGGGGGTCTATGGCTACACCTTC.